The 10 T cell receptor beta chains below were found in one sample sequenced in a study of cytomegalovirus exposure and HLA in healthy donors. A multiplex PCR was run with 60 Vbeta primers and 13 Jbeta primers. The repertoire was sequenced with immunoSEQ multiplex PCR; TCRdb's copy has only in-frame clones and lacks some. This sample carries 95,000 to 100,000 clones, under 85% of them seen once, and the ten largest clones take about 1.9%. The material sequenced was PBMCs. Receptors originate from a middle-aged woman in good health and CMV-seronegative.

V usage is TRBV2 and J usage is TRBJ2-5, with 8 bases that match TRBD2. The J call may be in error: the DNA end matches TRBJ2-7 better. This CDR3 spans 14 amino acids. From germline, CDR1 is SNHLY and CDR2 FYNNEI. In DNA form, the CDR3 reads TGTGCCATCTCACCCGGGACTAGCTCCTACGAGCAGTACTTC. Encoded protein: CAISPGTSSYEQYF.

The chain employs TRBV7-6 and TRBJ2-5; TRBD2 is a possible D gene (6 bases). The CDR3 is 14 amino acids. The germline V and J ends were trimmed by 5 bases and 2 bases, with 12 bases remaining between them. CDR1 and CDR2 (germline): SGHVS, FNYEAQ. The CDR3 spells CASSVGSLQETQYF. CDR3 nucleotides: TGTGCCAGCAGCGTCGGGAGTTTGCAAGAGACCCAGTACTTC.

V usage is TRBV18 and J usage is TRBJ2-2, with D tentatively TRBD2 (5 bases). The CDR3 runs to 19 residues. V was pared by 3 bases and J by 4 bases, with 24 bases between. CDR1 KGHSH and CDR2 LQKENI come from the germline V gene. Written as DNA, the CDR3 is TGTGCCAGCTCACCTTTCGCCGGTGTTTCGGGGATCGGCACCGGGGAGCTGTTTTTT. This translates into CASSPFAGVSGIGTGELFF.

J is TRBJ1-4 and V is TRBV5-1, with 7 bases lining up with TRBD1. The CDR3 spans 13 residues. V lost 1 base and J lost 6; bases outside the gene matches: 0. Germline CDR1 SGHRS, CDR2 YFSETQ. The CDR3 region is CASSLTGDEKLFF. In DNA, the CDR3 is TGCGCCAGCAGCTTGACAGGGGATGAAAAACTGTTTTTT.

The sample holds a few counts of this clone. The chain links TRBV7-9 to TRBJ2-6; D gene ambiguous. Trimming pared 1 base from V and 0 bases from J, leaving 10 bases between. Looked up from germline, CDR1 is SEHNR and CDR2 is FQNEAQ (reference sequence). The length of the CDR3 is 17 residues. This CDR3 is CASSLGDKYSGANVLTF. CDR3 DNA sequence: TGTGCCAGCAGCTTAGGCGATAAGTACTCTGGGGCCAACGTCCTGACTTTC.

Only a few counts were recorded for this clone. V gene TRBV19 combines with J gene TRBJ2-1; 10 bases are a match to TRBD2. The J segment lost 4 bases and the V segment lost 4 bases, leaving 7 bases of the junction unmatched. CDR1 LNHDA and CDR2 SQIVND come from the germline V gene (reference sequence). There are 16 residues in the CDR3. The DNA for the CDR3 is TGTGCCAGTAGTAAGCCTAGCGGGGGCGTTTACAATGAGCAGTTCTTC. Amino acid sequence: CASSKPSGGVYNEQFF. The whole variable domain, filled in from reference TRBV19 and TRBJ2-1, reads DGGITQSPKYLFRKEGQNVTLSCEQNLNHDAMYWYRQDPGQGLRLIYYSQIVNDFQKGDIAEGYSVSREKKESFPLTVTSAQKNPTAFYLCASSKPSGGVYNEQFFGPGTRLTVL.

The rearrangement uses TRBV28 and TRBJ2-7; 9 nucleotides line up with TRBD1. The CDR3 totals 15 residues. CDR1 and CDR2 from the germline V gene are MDHEN and SYDVKM. Unmatched junction bases numbered 6, after V lost 2 bases and J lost 4 bases. In DNA, the CDR3 is TGTGCCAGCAGTTTACCGGGACAGGGTTCGTACGAGCAGTACTTC. This encodes CASSLPGQGSYEQYF.

This clone occurred once. The chain employs TRBV15 and TRBJ2-1; D gene uncertain. The CDR3 is 13 amino acids. The germline gives CDR1 LNHNV, CDR2 YYDKDF (reference sequence). Deletions cut 7 bases from V and 0 bases from J, with 7 bases between. CDR3 bases: TGTGCCACCATGCGCTACTCCTACAATGAGCAGTTCTTC. The encoded protein is CATMRYSYNEQFF.

The J gene is TRBJ2-1, the V gene TRBV19; 9 bases match TRBD1. The CDR3 totals 17 residues. V lost 5 bases to trimming and J lost 7 bases; unmatched junction nucleotides: 15. Germline assignment: CDR1 LNHDA and CDR2 SQIVND (reference sequence). The CDR3 bases are TGTGCCAGTAGTCCAGTCCACGCCCCGGGACAGGGAAATGAGCAGTTCTTC. Translating gives CASSPVHAPGQGNEQFF.

The chain is built from TRBV14 and TRBJ1-6; 8 bases match TRBD1. Germline CDR1 SGHDN, CDR2 FVKESK. The CDR3 is made up of 14 amino acids. V was clipped by 4 bases and J by 11 bases; unmatched bases: 7. CDR3 DNA: TGTGCCAGCAGCCCCGGACAGGGTGGCACACCCCTCCACTTT. Protein: CASSPGQGGTPLHF.